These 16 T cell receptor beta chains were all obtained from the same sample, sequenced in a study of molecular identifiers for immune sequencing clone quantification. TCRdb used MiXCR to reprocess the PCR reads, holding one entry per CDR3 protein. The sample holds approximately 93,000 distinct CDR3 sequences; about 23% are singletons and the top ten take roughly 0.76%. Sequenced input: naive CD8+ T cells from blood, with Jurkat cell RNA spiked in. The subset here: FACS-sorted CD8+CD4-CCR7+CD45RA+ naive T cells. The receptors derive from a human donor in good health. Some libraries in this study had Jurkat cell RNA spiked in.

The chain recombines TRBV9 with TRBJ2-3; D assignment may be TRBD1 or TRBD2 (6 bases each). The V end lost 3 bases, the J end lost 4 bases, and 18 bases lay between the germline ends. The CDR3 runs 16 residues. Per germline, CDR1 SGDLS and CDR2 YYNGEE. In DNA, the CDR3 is TGTGCCAGCAGCGGAGACCAGGGGAGGAGGTCAGATACGCAGTATTTT. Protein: CASSGDQGRRSDTQYF.

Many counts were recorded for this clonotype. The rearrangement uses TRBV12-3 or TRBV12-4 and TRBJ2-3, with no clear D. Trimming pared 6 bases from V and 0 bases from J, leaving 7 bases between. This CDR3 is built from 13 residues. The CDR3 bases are TGTGCCAGCAGCCCCAAAAGCACAGATACGCAGTATTTT. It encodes CASSPKSTDTQYF.

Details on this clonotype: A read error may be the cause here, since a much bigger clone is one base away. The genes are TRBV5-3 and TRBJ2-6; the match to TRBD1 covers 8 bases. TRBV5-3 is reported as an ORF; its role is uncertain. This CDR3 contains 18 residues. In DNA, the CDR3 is TGTGCCAGCAGCCTGGACAGGGTTACCCTCTCTGGGGACAACGTCCTGACTTTC. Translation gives CASSLDRVTLSGDNVLTF.

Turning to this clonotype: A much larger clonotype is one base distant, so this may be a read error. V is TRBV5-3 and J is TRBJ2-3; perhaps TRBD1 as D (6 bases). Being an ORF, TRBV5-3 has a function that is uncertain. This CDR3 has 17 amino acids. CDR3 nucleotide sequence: TGTGCCAGCAGCTTCCGGAAACAGGGATCTAGCACAGATACGCAGTATTTT. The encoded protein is CASSFRKQGSSTDTQYF.

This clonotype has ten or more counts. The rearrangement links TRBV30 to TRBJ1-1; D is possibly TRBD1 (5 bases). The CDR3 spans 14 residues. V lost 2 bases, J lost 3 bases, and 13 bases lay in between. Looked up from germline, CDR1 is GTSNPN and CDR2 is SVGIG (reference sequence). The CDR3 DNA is TGTGCCTGGAGTACCTACCAGGGTTACACTGAAGCTTTCTTT. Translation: CAWSTYQGYTEAFF. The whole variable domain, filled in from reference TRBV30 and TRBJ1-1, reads SQTIHQWPATLVQPVGSPLSLECTVEGTSNPNLYWYRQAAGRGLQLLFYSVGIGQISSEVPQNLSASRPQDRQFILSSKKLLLSDSGFYLCAWSTYQGYTEAFFGQGTRLTVV.

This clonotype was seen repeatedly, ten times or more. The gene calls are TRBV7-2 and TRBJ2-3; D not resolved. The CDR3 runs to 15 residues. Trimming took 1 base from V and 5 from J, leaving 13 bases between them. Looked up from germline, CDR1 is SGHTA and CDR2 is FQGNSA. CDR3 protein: CASSLVAAQVDTQYF. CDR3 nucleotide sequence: TGTGCCAGCAGCTTAGTCGCGGCCCAAGTAGATACGCAGTATTTT.

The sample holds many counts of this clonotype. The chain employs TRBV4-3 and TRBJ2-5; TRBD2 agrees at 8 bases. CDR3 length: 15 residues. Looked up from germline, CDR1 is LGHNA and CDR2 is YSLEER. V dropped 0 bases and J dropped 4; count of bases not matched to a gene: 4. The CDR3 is CASSQDPSGGETQYF. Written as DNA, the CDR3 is TGCGCCAGCAGCCAAGATCCCAGCGGGGGAGAGACCCAGTACTTC.

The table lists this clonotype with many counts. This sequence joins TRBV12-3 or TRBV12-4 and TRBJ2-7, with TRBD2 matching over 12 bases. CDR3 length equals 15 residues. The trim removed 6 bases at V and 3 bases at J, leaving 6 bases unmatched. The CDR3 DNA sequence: TGTGCCAGCAGACCTGGGACTAGCGGGCACTACGAGCAGTACTTC. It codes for CASRPGTSGHYEQYF.

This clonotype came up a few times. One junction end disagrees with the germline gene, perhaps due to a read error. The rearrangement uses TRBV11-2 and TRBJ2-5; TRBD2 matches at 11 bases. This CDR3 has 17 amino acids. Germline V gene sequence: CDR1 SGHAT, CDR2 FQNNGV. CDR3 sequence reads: CASSFLRTSGSEETRYF. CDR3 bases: TGTGCCAGCAGCTTTCTCCGGACTAGCGGGTCAGAAGAGACCCGGTACTTC.

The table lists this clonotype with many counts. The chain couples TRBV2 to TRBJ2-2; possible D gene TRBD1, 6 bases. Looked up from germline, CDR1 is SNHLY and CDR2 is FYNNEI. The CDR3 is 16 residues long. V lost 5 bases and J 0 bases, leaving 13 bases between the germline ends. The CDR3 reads CASSPSRDTNTGELFF. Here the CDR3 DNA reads TGTGCCAGCAGTCCCTCCCGGGACACGAACACCGGGGAGCTGTTTTTT.

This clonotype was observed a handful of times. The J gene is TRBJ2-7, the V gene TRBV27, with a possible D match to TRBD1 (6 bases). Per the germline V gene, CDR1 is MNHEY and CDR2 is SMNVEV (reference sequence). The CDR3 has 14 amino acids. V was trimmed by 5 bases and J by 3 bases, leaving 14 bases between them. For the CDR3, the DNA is TGTGCCAGCAGTCCACCGGGACACTACTACGAGCAGTACTTC. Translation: CASSPPGHYYEQYF.

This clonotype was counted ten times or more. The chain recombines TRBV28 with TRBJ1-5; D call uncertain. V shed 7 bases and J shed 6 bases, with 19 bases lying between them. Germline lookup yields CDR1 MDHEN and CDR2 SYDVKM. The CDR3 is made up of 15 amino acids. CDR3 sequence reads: CASTELRFSSQPQHF. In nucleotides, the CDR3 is TGTGCCAGCACCGAACTTAGGTTCTCAAGTCAGCCCCAGCATTTT.

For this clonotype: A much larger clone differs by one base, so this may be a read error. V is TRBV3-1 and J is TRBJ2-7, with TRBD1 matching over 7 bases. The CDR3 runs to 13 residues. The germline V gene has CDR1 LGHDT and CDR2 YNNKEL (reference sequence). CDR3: CTSSHGQEYEQYF. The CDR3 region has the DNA TGTACCAGCAGCCACGGACAGGAGTACGAGCAGTACTTC.

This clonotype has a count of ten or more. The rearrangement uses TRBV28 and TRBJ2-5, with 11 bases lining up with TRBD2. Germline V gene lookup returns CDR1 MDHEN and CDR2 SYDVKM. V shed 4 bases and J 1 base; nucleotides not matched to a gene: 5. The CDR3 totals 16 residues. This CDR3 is CASSSGLAEIQETQYF. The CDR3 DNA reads TGTGCCAGCAGTTCGGGACTAGCGGAGATCCAAGAGACCCAGTACTTC.

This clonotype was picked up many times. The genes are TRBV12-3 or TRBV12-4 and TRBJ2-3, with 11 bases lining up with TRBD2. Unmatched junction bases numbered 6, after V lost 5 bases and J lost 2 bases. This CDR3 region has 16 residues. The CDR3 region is CASSQGTSGYTDTQYF. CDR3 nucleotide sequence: TGTGCCAGCAGTCAAGGGACTAGCGGATACACAGATACGCAGTATTTT.

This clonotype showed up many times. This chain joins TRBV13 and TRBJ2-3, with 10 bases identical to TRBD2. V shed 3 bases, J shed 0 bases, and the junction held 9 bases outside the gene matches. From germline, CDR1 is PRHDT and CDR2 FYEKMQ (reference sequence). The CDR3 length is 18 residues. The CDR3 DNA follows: TGTGCCAGCAGCTTGGGCGTTAGCGGGGGGTCTAGCACAGATACGCAGTATTTT. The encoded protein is CASSLGVSGGSSTDTQYF.